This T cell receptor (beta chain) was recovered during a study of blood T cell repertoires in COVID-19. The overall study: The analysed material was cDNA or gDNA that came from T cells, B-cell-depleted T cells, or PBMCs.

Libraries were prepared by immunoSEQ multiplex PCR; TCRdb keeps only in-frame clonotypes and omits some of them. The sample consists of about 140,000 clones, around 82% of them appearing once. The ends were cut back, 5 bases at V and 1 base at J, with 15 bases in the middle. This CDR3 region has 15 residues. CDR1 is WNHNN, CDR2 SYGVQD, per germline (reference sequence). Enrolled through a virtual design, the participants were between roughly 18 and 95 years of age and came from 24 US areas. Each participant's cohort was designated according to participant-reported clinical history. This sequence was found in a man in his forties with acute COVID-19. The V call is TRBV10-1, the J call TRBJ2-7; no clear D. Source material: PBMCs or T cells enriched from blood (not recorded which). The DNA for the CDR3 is TGCGCCAGCAGTCCATGGAGTGTCGGATCCTACGAGCAGTACTTC. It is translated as CASSPWSVGSYEQYF.